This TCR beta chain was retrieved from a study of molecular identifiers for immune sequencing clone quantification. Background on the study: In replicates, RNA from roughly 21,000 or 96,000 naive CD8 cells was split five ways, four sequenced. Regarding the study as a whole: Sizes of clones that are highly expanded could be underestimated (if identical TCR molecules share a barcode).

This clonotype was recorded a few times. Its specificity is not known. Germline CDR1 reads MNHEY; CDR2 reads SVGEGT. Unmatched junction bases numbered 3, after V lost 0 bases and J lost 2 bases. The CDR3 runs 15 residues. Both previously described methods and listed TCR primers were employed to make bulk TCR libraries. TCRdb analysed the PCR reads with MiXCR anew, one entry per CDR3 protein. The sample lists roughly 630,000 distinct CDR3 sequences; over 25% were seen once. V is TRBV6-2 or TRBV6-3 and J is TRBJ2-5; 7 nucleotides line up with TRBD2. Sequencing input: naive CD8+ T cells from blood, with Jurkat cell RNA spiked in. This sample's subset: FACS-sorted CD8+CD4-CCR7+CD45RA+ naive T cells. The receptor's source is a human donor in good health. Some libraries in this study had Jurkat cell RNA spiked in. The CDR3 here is CASSYSTSLQETQYF. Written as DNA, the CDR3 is TGTGCCAGCAGTTACTCGACTAGCCTTCAAGAGACCCAGTACTTC.